This is a list of T cell receptor beta chains from one sample in a study of blood T cell repertoires in COVID-19. Sequencing used immunoSEQ multiplex PCR; TCRdb keeps in-frame clones, though not all of them. The table has about 490,000 clones, around 85% seen once. The sample consisted of peripheral blood. Source of these receptors: a human donor in a cohort sampled during active COVID-19. CDR3s include the opening cysteine and the closing phenylalanine or tryptophan. D genes are given only for firm matches.

j_call d_call v_call cdr3_aa
TRBJ1-1 . TRBV6-6 CASSYPGGVTEAFF
TRBJ2-3 . TRBV18 CASSPPVGRSTDTQYF
TRBJ2-7 TRBD1 TRBV30 CALPRDRVKWEQYF
TRBJ1-2 . TRBV7-2 CASSPKQGPIGYTF
TRBJ2-1 TRBD2 TRBV6-2/TRBV6-3 CASSPPGSGISREQFF
TRBJ2-7 . TRBV7-3 CASSHNRDYEQYF
TRBJ2-7 . TRBV19 CASSSPRDSEYEQYF
TRBJ1-2 TRBD1 TRBV10-2 CASRGQGASYTF
TRBJ2-3 . TRBV15 CATSRSTDTQYF
TRBJ2-4 . TRBV19 CASSETSTTPKNIQYF